This T cell receptor beta chain was sequenced in a study of T cell changes during pregnancy in multiple sclerosis. Data came from immunoSEQ multiplex PCR; TCRdb stores just in-frame clones and leaves some out. The table lists some 100,000 clones, almost 95% of them singletons. Germline CDR1 MNHEY, CDR2 SMNVEV (reference sequence). This CDR3 comprises 13 residues. V gave up 5 bases and J gave up 7 bases, with 15 bases separating them. The receptor comes from a female donor with multiple sclerosis, enrolled in a pregnancy study. The sequencing used peripheral blood, collected before pregnancy. This chain connects TRBV27 to TRBJ2-7, with D perhaps matching TRBD2 (6 bases). The CDR3 coding sequence is TGTGCCAGCAGTACCTCGGACTACGGGGAGCAGTACTTC. Its translation: CASSTSDYGEQYF.